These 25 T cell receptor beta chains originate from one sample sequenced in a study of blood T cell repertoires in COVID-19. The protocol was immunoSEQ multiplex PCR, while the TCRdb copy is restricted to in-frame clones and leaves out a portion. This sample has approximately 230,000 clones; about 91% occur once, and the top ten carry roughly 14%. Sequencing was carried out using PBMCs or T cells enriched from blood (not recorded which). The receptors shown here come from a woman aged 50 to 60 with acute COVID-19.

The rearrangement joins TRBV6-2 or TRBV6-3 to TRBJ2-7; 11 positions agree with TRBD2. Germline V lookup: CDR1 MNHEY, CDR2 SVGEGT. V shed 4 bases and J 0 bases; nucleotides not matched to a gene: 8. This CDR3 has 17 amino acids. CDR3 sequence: CASSSRTSGLRSYEQYF. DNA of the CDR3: TGTGCCAGCAGTTCTCGGACTAGCGGGTTGCGCTCCTACGAGCAGTACTTC.

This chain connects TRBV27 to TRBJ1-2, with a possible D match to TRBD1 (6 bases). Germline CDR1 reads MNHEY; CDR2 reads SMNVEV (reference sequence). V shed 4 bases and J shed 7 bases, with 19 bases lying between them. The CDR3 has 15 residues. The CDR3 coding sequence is TGTGCCAGCAGTTCCCACAGACAGGCTTCAGGTGGCTACACCTTC. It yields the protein CASSSHRQASGGYTF.

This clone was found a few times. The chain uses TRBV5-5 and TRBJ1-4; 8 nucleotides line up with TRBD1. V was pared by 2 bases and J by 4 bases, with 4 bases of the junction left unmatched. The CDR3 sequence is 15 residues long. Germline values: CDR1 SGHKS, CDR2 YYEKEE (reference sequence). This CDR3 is CASSFQGADNEKLFF. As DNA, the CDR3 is TGTGCCAGCAGCTTCCAGGGGGCTGATAATGAAAAACTGTTTTTT.

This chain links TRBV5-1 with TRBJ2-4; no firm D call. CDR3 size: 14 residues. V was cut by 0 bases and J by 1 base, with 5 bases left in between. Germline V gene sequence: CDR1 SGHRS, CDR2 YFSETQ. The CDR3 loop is CASSLAVAKNIQYF. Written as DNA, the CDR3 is TGCGCCAGCAGCTTGGCCGTCGCCAAAAACATTCAGTACTTC.

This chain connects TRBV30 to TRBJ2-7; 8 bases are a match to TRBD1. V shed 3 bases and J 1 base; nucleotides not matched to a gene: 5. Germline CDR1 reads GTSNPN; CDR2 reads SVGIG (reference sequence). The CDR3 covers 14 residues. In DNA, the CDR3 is TGTGCCTGGAGGAGACAGGGGCCATCCTACGAGCAGTACTTC. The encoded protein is CAWRRQGPSYEQYF.

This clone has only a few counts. This chain's CDR3 is CASSSPLERGYEQYF. The CDR3 DNA reads as TGTGCCAGCAGTTCCCCCCTTGAGCGGGGCTACGAGCAGTACTTC. This chain connects TRBV28 to TRBJ2-7; TRBD2 matches at 7 bases. V was clipped by 4 bases and J by 3 bases; unmatched bases: 9. Germline V gene data show CDR1 as MDHEN and CDR2 as SYDVKM. The CDR3 spans 15 residues.

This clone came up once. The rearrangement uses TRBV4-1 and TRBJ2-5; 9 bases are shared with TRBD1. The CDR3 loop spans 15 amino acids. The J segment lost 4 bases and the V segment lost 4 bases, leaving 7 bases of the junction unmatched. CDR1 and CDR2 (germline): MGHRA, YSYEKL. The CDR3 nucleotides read TGCGCCAGCAGCCCATCCGGGACAGGGTCAGAGACCCAGTACTTC. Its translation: CASSPSGTGSETQYF.

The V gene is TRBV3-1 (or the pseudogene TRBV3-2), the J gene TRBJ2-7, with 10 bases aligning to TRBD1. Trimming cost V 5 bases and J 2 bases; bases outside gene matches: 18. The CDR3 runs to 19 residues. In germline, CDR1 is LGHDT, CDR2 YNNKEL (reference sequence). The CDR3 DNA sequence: TGTGCCAGCAGCGCGATACCCGGGACAGGGGCAGGTGAACCCTACGAGCAGTACTTC. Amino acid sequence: CASSAIPGTGAGEPYEQYF.

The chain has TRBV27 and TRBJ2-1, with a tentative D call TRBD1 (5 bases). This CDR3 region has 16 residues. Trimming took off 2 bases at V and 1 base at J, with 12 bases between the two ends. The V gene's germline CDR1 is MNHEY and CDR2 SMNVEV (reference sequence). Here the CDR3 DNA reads TGTGCCAGCAGTTTAACCCCGGCAGGGTCCTACAATGAGCAGTTCTTC. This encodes CASSLTPAGSYNEQFF.

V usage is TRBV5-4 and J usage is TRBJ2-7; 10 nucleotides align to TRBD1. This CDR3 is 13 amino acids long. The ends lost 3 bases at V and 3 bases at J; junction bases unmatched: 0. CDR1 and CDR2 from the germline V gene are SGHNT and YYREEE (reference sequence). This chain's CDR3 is CASSWDRGYEQYF. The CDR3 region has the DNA TGTGCCAGCAGCTGGGACAGGGGCTACGAGCAGTACTTC.

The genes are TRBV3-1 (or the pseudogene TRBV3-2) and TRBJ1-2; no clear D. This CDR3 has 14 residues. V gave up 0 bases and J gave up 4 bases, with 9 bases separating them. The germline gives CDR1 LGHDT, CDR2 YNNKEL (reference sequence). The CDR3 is CASSQDASVYGYTF. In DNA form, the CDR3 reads TGTGCCAGCAGCCAAGACGCCTCAGTCTATGGCTACACCTTC.

CDR3 nucleotide sequence: TGTGCCAGCGGACAGCCCCATGGCTACACCTTC. It specifies CASGQPHGYTF. The chain uses TRBV9 and TRBJ1-2; TRBD1 is a possible D gene (6 bases). V lost 7 bases and J 6 bases, leaving 10 bases between the germline ends. Germline lookup yields CDR1 SGDLS and CDR2 YYNGEE. The CDR3 runs 11 residues.

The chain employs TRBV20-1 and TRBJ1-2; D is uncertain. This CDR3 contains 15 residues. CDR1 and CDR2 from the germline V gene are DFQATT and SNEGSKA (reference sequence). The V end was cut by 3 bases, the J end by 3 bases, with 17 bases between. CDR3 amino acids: CSASSGVQWDYGYTF. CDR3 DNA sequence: TGCAGTGCTAGTAGCGGGGTACAGTGGGACTATGGCTACACCTTC.

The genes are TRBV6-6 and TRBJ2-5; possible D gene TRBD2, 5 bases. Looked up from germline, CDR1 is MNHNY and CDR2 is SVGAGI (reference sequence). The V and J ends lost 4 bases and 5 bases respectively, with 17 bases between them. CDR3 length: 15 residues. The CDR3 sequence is CASSSETTRWETQYF. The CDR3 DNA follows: TGTGCCAGCAGTTCGGAGACTACCCGGTGGGAGACCCAGTACTTC.

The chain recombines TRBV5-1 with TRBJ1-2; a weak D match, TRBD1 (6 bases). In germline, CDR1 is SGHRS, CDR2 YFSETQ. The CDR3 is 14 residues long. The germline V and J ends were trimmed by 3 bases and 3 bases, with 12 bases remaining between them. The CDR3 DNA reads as TGCGCCAGCAGCTCGACAGGTGATGACTATGGCTACACCTTC. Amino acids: CASSSTGDDYGYTF.

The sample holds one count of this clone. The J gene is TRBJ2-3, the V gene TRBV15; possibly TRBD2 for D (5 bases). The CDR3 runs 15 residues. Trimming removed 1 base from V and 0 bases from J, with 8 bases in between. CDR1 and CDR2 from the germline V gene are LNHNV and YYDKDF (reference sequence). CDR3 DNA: TGTGCCACCAGCAGAGGGACTCTCAGCACAGATACGCAGTATTTT. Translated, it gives CATSRGTLSTDTQYF.

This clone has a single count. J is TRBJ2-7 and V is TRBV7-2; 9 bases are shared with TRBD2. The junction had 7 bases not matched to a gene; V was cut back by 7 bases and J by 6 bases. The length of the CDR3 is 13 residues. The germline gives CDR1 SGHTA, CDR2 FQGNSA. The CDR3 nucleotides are TGTGCCAGCAAAAGGACTAGCGCGGTCGAGCAGTACTTC. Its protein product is CASKRTSAVEQYF.

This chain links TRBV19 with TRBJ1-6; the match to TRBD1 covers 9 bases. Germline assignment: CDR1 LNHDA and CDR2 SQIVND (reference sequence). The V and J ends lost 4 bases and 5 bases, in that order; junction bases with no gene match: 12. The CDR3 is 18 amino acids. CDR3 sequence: CASSTSPDRGWNNSPLHF. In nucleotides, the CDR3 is TGTGCCAGTAGTACTTCCCCGGACAGGGGTTGGAATAATTCACCCCTCCACTTT.

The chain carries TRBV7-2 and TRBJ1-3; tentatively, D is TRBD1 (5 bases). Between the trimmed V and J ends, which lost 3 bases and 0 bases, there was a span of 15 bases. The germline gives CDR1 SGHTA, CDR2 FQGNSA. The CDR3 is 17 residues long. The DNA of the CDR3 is TGTGCCAGCAGCTTCACGGGGGTCCTGAACTCTGGAAACACCATATATTTT. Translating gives CASSFTGVLNSGNTIYF.

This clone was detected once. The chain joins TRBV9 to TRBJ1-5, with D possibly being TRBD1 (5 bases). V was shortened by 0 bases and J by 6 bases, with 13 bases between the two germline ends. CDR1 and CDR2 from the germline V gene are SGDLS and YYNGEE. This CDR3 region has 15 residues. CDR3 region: CASSVEGLGGQPQHF. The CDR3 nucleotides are TGTGCCAGCAGCGTAGAGGGGCTGGGGGGTCAGCCCCAGCATTTT. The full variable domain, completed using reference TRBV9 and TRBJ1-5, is DSGVTQTPKHLITATGQRVTLRCSPRSGDLSVYWYQQSLDQGLQFLIQYYNGEERAKGNILERFSAQQFPDLHSELNLSSLELGDSALYFCASSVEGLGGQPQHFGDGTRLSIL.

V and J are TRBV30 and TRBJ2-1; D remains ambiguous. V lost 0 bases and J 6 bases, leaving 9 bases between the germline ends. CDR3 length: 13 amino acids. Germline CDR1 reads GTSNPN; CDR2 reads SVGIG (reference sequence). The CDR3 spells CAWSVQTPNEQFF. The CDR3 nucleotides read TGTGCCTGGAGTGTACAGACCCCCAATGAGCAGTTCTTC.

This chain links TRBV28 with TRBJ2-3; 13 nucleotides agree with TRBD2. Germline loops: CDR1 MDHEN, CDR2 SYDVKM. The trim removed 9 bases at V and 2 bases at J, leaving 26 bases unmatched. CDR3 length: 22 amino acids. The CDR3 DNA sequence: TGTGCCAGGTATAGTCGGGGACCCGGACTAGCGGGGGTTCTTAACCCCACAGATACGCAGTATTTT. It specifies CARYSRGPGLAGVLNPTDTQYF.

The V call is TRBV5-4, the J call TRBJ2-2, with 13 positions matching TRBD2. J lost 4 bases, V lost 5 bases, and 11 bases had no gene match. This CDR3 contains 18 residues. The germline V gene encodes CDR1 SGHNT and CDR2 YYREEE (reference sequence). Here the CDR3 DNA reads TGTGCCAGCAGTCGTGGACTAGCGGGAGCGAGGCTCACCGGGGAGCTGTTTTTT. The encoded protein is CASSRGLAGARLTGELFF.

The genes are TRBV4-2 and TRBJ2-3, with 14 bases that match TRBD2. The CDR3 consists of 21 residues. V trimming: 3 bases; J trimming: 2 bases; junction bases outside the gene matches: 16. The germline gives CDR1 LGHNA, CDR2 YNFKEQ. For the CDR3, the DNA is TGTGCCAGCAGCCATGCCTTCACCGGGACTAGCGGGAGCCCGGACACAGATACGCAGTATTTT. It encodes CASSHAFTGTSGSPDTDTQYF.

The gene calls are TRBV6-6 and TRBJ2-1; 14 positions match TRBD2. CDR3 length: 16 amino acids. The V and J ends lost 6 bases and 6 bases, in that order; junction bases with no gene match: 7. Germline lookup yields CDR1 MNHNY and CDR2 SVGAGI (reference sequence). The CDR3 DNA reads TGTGCCAGCAGGCCTATTGGACTAGCGGGAGGCAATGAGCAGTTCTTC. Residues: CASRPIGLAGGNEQFF.